This entry lists 12 T cell receptor beta chains sequenced from one sample in a study of CD8 T cells in ankylosing spondylitis. Study-wide results and caveats: Typical of ankylosing spondylitis blood, it appeared, was a TCR beta motif of eight highly homologous variants.

These receptors are not linked to any known antigen. TCRdb reanalysed the 5' RACE reads using MiXCR and keeps one entry per CDR3 protein. This table has roughly 700,000 distinct CDR3 sequences, around 20% appearing once. The sequencing sample was made of blood, either unsorted or a sorted T cell fraction (not recorded which). These receptor sequences come from a male donor with ankylosing spondylitis.

This clonotype was seen ten or more times. The chain is built from TRBV20-1 and TRBJ2-7; 7 bases align to TRBD2. Germline CDR1 DFQATT, CDR2 SNEGSKA (reference sequence). Losses at the gene ends were 5 bases for V and 3 bases for J; bases not matched to a gene: 28. The CDR3 totals 20 residues. The CDR3 region has the DNA TGCAGTGCTCACTACCCCCCGGGGAGGGAGGGCCTGCTGGGCCTCTACGAGCAGTACTTC. This codes for CSAHYPPGREGLLGLYEQYF.

A few counts support this clonotype. The chain is built from TRBV15 and TRBJ2-5, with D possibly being TRBD2 (6 bases). CDR3 length: 15 residues. Germline V gene sequence: CDR1 LNHNV, CDR2 YYDKDF (reference sequence). Trimming cost V 8 bases and J 3 bases, with 19 bases left between them. The CDR3 DNA follows: TGTGCCACCTGTAGTGGGGGGAGAACCGAAGAGACCCAGTACTTC. Residues: CATCSGGRTEETQYF.

The sample holds a few counts of this clonotype. The J gene is TRBJ2-1, the V gene TRBV7-7; 15 bases line up with TRBD2. The CDR3 is made up of 17 amino acids. The germline CDR1 and CDR2 sequences are SSHAT and FNYEAQ (reference sequence). V lost 1 base and J lost 7; bases outside the gene matches: 5. CDR3 coding DNA: TGTGCCAGCAGCTTAGATGGACTAGCGGGAGGGCCTAATGAGCAGTTCTTC. Encoded protein: CASSLDGLAGGPNEQFF.

This clonotype was seen a handful of times. V usage is TRBV3-1 and J usage is TRBJ2-1, with TRBD2 matching over 10 bases. The CDR3 contains 15 residues. Germline V gene lookup returns CDR1 LGHDT and CDR2 YNNKEL (reference sequence). The V and J ends lost 4 bases and 8 bases, in that order; junction bases with no gene match: 8. The CDR3 protein is CASSLLAGDLYEQFF. The CDR3 DNA sequence: TGTGCCAGCAGCCTTCTAGCGGGAGATTTGTATGAGCAGTTCTTC.

This clonotype was detected only once. The V gene is TRBV6-1, the J gene TRBJ2-7; 7 nucleotides agree with TRBD1. Trimming removed 0 bases from V and 2 bases from J; junction bases left unmatched: 7. Germline CDR1 is MNHNS and CDR2 is SASEGT. This CDR3 is 16 amino acids long. The CDR3 is CASSEAMTGFPYEQYF. The DNA for the CDR3 is TGTGCCAGCAGTGAAGCTATGACAGGGTTCCCCTACGAGCAGTACTTC.

This clonotype was seen more than once but under ten times. The rearrangement joins TRBV20-1 to TRBJ2-3, with 12 bases identical to TRBD2. Germline V gene sequence: CDR1 DFQATT, CDR2 SNEGSKA (reference sequence). The CDR3 runs 18 residues. V was clipped by 0 bases and J by 5 bases; unmatched bases: 12. The CDR3 spells CSARDQGTSGRKLDTQYF. CDR3 bases: TGCAGTGCTAGAGATCAAGGGACTAGCGGGCGTAAGCTAGATACGCAGTATTTT.

The chain joins TRBV5-1 to TRBJ2-2, with TRBD1 identical over 8 bases. Germline assignment: CDR1 SGHRS and CDR2 YFSETQ. The CDR3 loop spans 16 amino acids. The V gene end was trimmed by 0 bases and the J gene end by 4 bases; junction bases not matched to a gene: 5. The DNA for the CDR3 is TGCGCCAGCAGCTTGGAACAGGGGGAGATCACCGGGGAGCTGTTTTTT. Protein product: CASSLEQGEITGELFF.

The V and J genes are TRBV28 and TRBJ1-2; D perhaps matches TRBD1 (6 bases). In germline, CDR1 is MDHEN, CDR2 SYDVKM. CDR3 length equals 13 residues. V lost 8 bases to trimming and J lost 4 bases, with 14 bases between them. This chain's CDR3 is CASSRGRSYGYTF. The CDR3 DNA follows: TGTGCCAGCTCCAGGGGTCGGAGCTATGGCTACACCTTC.

The genes are TRBV20-1 and TRBJ2-5; 11 bases align to TRBD1. J was trimmed by 9 bases and V by 0 bases; bases with no gene match: 9. From germline, CDR1 is DFQATT and CDR2 SNEGSKA (reference sequence). The CDR3 length is 15 residues. The CDR3: CSARDLGDRGVAQYF. For the CDR3, the DNA is TGCAGTGCTAGAGATCTAGGGGACAGGGGGGTTGCCCAGTACTTC.

Concerning this clonotype itself: The DNA is omitted, as the CDR3 cannot be located on it reliably, and the CDR3 follows TCRdb's listing. The genes are TRBV2 and TRBJ2-2; the table's TRBD1 call for D was not verified on the DNA. Germline V CDR1 and CDR2: SNHLY, FYNNEI. The CDR3 extends over 16 residues, inclusive of both ends. The CDR3 is CASSWDRGQGGELFFF.

The V call is TRBV4-1, the J call TRBJ1-5, with TRBD1 matching 8 bases. The J segment lost 7 bases and the V segment lost 1 base, leaving 6 bases of the junction unmatched. Germline lookup yields CDR1 MGHRA and CDR2 YSYEKL. This CDR3 contains 15 residues. The CDR3 DNA reads TGCGCCAGCAGCCAAGTGGACAGGGACGGACAGCCCCAGCATTTT. Protein product: CASSQVDRDGQPQHF.

V is TRBV7-3 and J is TRBJ2-3, with 12 bases that match TRBD2. Germline CDR1 is SGHTA and CDR2 is FQGTGA. V gave up 2 bases and J gave up 3 bases; unmatched junction bases: 3. This CDR3 is built from 16 residues. CDR3 sequence: CASSLETSGGTDTQYF. In DNA form, the CDR3 reads TGTGCCAGCAGCTTAGAGACTAGCGGGGGAACAGATACGCAGTATTTT.